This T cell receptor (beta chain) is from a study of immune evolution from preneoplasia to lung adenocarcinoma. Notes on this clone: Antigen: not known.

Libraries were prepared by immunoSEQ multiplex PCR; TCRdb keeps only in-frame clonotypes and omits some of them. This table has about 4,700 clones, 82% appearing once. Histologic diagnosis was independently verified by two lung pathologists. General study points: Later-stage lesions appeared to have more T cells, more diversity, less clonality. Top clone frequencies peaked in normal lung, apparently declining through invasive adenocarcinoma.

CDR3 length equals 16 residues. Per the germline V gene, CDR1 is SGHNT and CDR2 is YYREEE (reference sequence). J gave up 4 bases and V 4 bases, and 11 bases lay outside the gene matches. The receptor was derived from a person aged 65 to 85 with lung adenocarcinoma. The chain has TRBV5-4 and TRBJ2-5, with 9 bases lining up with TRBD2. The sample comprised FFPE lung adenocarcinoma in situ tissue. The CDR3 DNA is TGTGCCAGCAGCCCCAGAGTAGCGGGAGAGTTAGAGACCCAGTACTTC. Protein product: CASSPRVAGELETQYF.